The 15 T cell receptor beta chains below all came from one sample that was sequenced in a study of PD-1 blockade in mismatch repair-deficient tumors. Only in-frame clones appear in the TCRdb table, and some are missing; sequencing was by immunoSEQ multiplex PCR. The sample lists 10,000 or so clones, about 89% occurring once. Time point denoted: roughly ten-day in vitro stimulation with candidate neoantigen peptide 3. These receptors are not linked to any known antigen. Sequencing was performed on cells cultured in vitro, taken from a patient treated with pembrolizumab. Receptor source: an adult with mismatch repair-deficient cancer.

The CDR3 protein is CASSPNQNMNTEAFF. The CDR3 nucleotides read TGTGCCAGCAGCCCGAACCAGAACATGAACACTGAAGCTTTCTTT. The chain employs TRBV14 and TRBJ1-1; unclear D gene. This CDR3 region has 15 residues. Trimming stripped 4 bases from V and 0 bases from J, with 12 bases between. Germline V gene sequence: CDR1 SGHDN, CDR2 FVKESK.

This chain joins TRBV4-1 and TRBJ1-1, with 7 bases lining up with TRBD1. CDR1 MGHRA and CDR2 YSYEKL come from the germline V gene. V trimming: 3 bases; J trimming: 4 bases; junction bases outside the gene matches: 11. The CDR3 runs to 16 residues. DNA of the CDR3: TGCGCCAGCAGCCAGGGAGACAGGGCGGGGGGCACTGAAGCTTTCTTT. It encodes CASSQGDRAGGTEAFF.

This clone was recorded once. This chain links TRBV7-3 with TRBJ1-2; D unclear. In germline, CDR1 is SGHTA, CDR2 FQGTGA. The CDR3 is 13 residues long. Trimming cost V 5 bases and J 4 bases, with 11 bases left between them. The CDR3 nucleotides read TGTGCCAGCAGCCCGGGAGGGTCCTATGGCTACACCTTC. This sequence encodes CASSPGGSYGYTF.

Here the CDR3 reads CASSLGNSYEQYF. DNA of the CDR3: TGTGCCAGCAGCTTGGGGAACTCCTACGAGCAGTACTTC. This chain joins TRBV5-4 and TRBJ2-7; no clear D. Deletions cut 0 bases from V and 0 bases from J, with 4 bases between. The CDR3 length is 13 residues. From germline, CDR1 is SGHNT and CDR2 YYREEE (reference sequence).

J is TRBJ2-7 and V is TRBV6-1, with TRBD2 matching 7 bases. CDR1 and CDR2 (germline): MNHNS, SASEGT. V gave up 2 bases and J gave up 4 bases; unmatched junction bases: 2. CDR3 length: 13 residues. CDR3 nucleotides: TGTGCCAGCAGTGAAAGACTAGCTTACGAGCAGTACTTC. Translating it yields CASSERLAYEQYF.

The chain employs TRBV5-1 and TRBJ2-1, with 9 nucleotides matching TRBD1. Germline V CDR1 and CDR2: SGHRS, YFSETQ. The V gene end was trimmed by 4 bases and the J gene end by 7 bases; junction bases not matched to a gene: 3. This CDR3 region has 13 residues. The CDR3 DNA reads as TGCGCCAGCAGCCTGACAGGGGGGAATGAGCAGTTCTTC. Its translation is CASSLTGGNEQFF. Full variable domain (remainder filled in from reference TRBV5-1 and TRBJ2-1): KAGVTQTPRYLIKTRGQQVTLSCSPISGHRSVSWYQQTPGQGLQFLFEYFSETQRNKGNFPGRFSGRQFSNSRSEMNVSTLELGDSALYLCASSLTGGNEQFFGPGTRLTVL.

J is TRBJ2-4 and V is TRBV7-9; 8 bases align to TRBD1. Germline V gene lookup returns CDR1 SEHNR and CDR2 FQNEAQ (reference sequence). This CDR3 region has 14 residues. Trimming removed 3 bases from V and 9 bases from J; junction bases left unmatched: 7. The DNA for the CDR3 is TGTGCCAGCAGCTTGACCAGACAGGGGCCCATTCAGTACTTC. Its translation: CASSLTRQGPIQYF.

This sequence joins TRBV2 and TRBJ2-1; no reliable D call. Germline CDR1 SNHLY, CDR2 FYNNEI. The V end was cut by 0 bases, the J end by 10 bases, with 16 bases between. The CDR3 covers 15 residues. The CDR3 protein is CASSEAWVGPAEQFF. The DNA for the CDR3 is TGTGCCAGCAGTGAAGCTTGGGTCGGGCCTGCGGAGCAGTTCTTC.

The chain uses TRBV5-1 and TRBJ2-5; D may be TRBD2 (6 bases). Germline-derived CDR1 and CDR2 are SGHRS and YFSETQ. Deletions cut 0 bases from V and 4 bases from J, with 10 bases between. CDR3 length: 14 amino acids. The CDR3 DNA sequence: TGCGCCAGCAGCTTGGGGGGGACTGGAGAGACCCAGTACTTC. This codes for CASSLGGTGETQYF. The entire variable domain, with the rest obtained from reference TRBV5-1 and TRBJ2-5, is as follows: KAGVTQTPRYLIKTRGQQVTLSCSPISGHRSVSWYQQTPGQGLQFLFEYFSETQRNKGNFPGRFSGRQFSNSRSEMNVSTLELGDSALYLCASSLGGTGETQYFGPGTRLLVL.

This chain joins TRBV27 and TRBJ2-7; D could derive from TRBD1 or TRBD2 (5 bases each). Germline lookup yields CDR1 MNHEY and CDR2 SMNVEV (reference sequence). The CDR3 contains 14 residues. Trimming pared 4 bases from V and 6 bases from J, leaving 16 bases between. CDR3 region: CASSWDGLMGEQYF. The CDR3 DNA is TGTGCCAGCAGTTGGGACGGGCTGATGGGCGAGCAGTACTTC.

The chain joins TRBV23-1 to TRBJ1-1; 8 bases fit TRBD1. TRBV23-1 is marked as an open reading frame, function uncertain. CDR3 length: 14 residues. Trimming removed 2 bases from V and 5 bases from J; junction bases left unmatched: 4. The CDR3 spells CASSQQGAGTEAFF. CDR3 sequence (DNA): TGCGCCAGCAGTCAACAGGGGGCTGGAACTGAAGCTTTCTTT.

The CDR3 DNA follows: TGTGCCAGCACTATTCGAGGCACAGATACGCAGTATTTT. Its protein is CASTIRGTDTQYF. This chain uses TRBV27 with TRBJ2-3; D call uncertain. V was shortened by 7 bases and J by 1 base, with 9 bases between the two germline ends. The CDR3 spans 13 residues. Germline-derived CDR1 and CDR2 are MNHEY and SMNVEV (reference sequence).

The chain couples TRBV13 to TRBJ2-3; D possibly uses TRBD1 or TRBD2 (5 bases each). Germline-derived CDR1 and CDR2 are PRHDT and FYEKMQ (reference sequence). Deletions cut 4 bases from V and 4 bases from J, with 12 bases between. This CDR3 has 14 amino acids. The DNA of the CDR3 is TGTGCCAGCAGCTCGTCACTGGGGGCAGATACGCAGTATTTT. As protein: CASSSSLGADTQYF.

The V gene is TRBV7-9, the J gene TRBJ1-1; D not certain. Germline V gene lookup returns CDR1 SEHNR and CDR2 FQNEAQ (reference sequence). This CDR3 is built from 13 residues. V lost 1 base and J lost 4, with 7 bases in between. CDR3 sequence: CASSLEGITEAFF. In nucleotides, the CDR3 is TGTGCCAGCAGCTTAGAAGGGATCACTGAAGCTTTCTTT.

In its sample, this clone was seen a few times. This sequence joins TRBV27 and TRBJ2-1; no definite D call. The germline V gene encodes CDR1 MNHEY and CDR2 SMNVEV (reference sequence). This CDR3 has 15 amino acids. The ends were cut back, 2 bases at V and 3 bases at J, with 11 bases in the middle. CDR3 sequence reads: CASSLGVADYNEQFF. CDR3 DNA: TGTGCCAGCAGTTTAGGGGTAGCAGACTACAATGAGCAGTTCTTC.